This is a list of T cell receptor beta chains from one sample in a study of cytomegalovirus exposure and HLA in healthy donors. Measured with immunoSEQ multiplex PCR; TCRdb has only the in-frame clones, and not every one. This sample has around 180,000 clones; over 60% occur once, and the top ten carry 0.9% to 1.2%. The sequencing sample was made of PBMCs. The receptor source for this set is a middle-aged woman in good health and CMV-seronegative. The CDR3 runs from the conserved cysteine through the conserved F or W.

>TRBV19|TRBJ1-5
CASISPGQGDGNQPQHF
>TRBV19|TRBJ2-7
CASSRGLARSYEQYF
>TRBV27|TRBJ2-7
CASTGLGGEEQYF
>TRBV15|TRBJ1-2
CATSPRSLGGYTF
>TRBV27|TRBJ1-1
CAVSGGVGAFF
>TRBV6-5|TRBJ1-1
CASSYSGRVGTEAFF
>TRBV12-5|TRBJ2-1
CASGSLSGGGYYNEQFF
>TRBV7-2|TRBJ2-5
CASSRLAGVETQYF
>TRBV6-6|TRBJ2-3
CASSYIGFSTDTQYF
>TRBV7-9|TRBJ1-1
CASSPEGATNTEAFF
>TRBV6-6|TRBJ2-5
CASSYSEETQYF
>TRBV12-5|TRBJ1-5
CASGFSGNSQPQHF
>TRBV28|TRBJ2-5
CASSPAGYQETQYF
>TRBV28|TRBJ1-2
CASSLDQGNYGYTF
>TRBV7-9|TRBJ2-3
CASSLQGVPDTQYF
>TRBV9|TRBJ2-3
CASSMSTSGQDTQYF
>TRBV19|TRBJ1-5
CASTTAYSNQPQHF
>TRBV27|TRBJ1-2
CASSVNRDRSYGYTF
>TRBV4-3|TRBJ2-1
CASSQDLGASYNEQFF
>TRBV18|TRBJ1-2
CASSPSSQDGYTF
>TRBV11-2|TRBJ2-7
CASSHRVGEQYF
>TRBV15|TRBJ1-5
CATSRDQGIPNQPQHF
>TRBV27|TRBJ2-1
CASSLTMTSRVGDEQFF
>TRBV5-5|TRBJ1-2
CASSLSPSYGYTF
>TRBV5-1|TRBJ1-1
CASSPDMTAGNTEAFF
>TRBV7-2|TRBJ1-2
CASSSGQGGGYTF
>TRBV7-2|TRBJ1-5
CASGLTGKSNQPQHF
>TRBV15|TRBJ1-3
CATSREQAGNTIYF
>TRBV4-1|TRBJ1-2
CASSQVIRGGYTF
>TRBV9|TRBJ1-5
CASSEHVGGNQPQHF
>TRBV19|TRBJ2-2
CATTGGDSRLTNTGELFF
>TRBV30|TRBJ2-5
CAWSVLSSQETQYF
>TRBV19|TRBJ1-3
CASRLDRSGNTIYF
>TRBV9|TRBJ1-5
CASSVGTGDSNQPQHF
>TRBV5-1|TRBJ1-4
CASSLGGARDEKLFF
>TRBV5-1|TRBJ2-1
CASSLGGTGWNEQFF
>TRBV30|TRBJ1-1
CAWSGGSTEAFF
>TRBV9|TRBJ1-1
CASSVEAGGWTFF
>TRBV10-3|TRBJ1-2
CAISESSTHNYGYTF
>TRBV4-3|TRBJ1-1
CASSRGHAGRSTEAFF
>TRBV19|TRBJ1-2
CASSHGQGAVNYGYTF
>TRBV6-5|TRBJ1-2
CASSYRTGNNYGYTF
>TRBV5-1|TRBJ2-5
CASSLGMTSQETQYF
>TRBV29-1|TRBJ2-1
CSGEQGIDEQFF
>TRBV27|TRBJ1-1
CASSSGTGKPEAFF
>TRBV15|TRBJ1-5
CATSRRGQPQHF
>TRBV7-2|TRBJ1-1
CASSSTGTVAEAFF
>TRBV7-3|TRBJ2-1
CASSLGGGTGNNEQFF
>TRBV4-3|TRBJ1-2
CASSQDGGVGIGYTF
>TRBV9|TRBJ1-1
CASKGPGGLNTEAFF